Given below is one TCR beta chain in context. These data originate in a study of blood T cell repertoires in COVID-19. Study overall: Material from acute and convalescent COVID-19 was sourced from the United States, Italy and Spain. T cells, B-cell-depleted T cells, or PBMCs supplied cDNA or gDNA.

The length of the CDR3 is 14 residues. V lost 6 bases, J lost 4 bases, and 15 bases lay in between. Germline CDR1 is LGHNT and CDR2 is FRNRAP. In the study's own analysis: Reference gene primers were amplified, and this amplification served to estimate nucleated cell counts. Repertoires were generated with immunoSEQ multiplex PCR, while TCRdb's copy carries only in-frame clones and drops some. V, J and clone size are taken as reported in that table, and D and trimming were inferred from the DNA itself. The sample has 60,000 to 75,000 clones, about nine tenths seen once. Sequences were obtained from peripheral blood. This clonotype originated in a man younger than 45 with acute or convalescent COVID-19. The chain uses TRBV12-5 and TRBJ1-1; TRBD1 might be the D (6 bases). CDR3 sequence (DNA): TGTGCTAGTGGCCGGATGGGGGCGGGCACTGAAGCTTTCTTT. Translated: CASGRMGAGTEAFF.